The clone carrying this T cell receptor beta chain was found a few times. The target antigen is unknown. The data were taken from a study of Graves' ophthalmopathy and Graves' hyperthyroidism. Study information: Peripheral blood was obtained at first diagnosis, ahead of any treatment. Study-wide points: For separating ophthalmopathy from stable hyperthyroidism, a 13-signature model gave 85% to 90% sensitivity and roughly 77% specificity.

RNA transcripts were the source from which TCR beta CDR3 regions were amplified. The authors performed first-round RT-PCR with HTBI primers and then a second-round multiplex PCR. TCRdb processed the multiplex PCR reads anew with MiXCR; each CDR3 protein has one entry. The sample carries 200,000 to 300,000 distinct CDR3 sequences, approximately 42% recorded once. Thyroid ultrasound, orbital computed tomography, TRAb, serum thyroxine and clinical symptoms formed the basis of diagnosis. With 3 bases removed from V and 6 bases from J, the gap between germline ends came to 5 bases. The CDR3 runs to 12 residues.

The clonotype was recovered from an adult man with Graves' ophthalmopathy. The chain carries TRBV12-3 or TRBV12-4 and TRBJ1-4, with unresolved D. The sequencing input was peripheral blood. CDR3 loop: CASSLADEKLFF. CDR3 nucleotides: TGTGCCAGCAGTTTGGCGGATGAAAAACTGTTTTTT.